The subject of this entry is one TCR beta chain. The target antigen is unknown. A read error may be the cause here, since a much bigger clone is one base away. The study made its TCR cDNA through 5'RACE template switching. That step introduced a universal primer site along with UMIs. TCRdb independently ran MiXCR on the 5' RACE reads; one entry per CDR3 protein. The sample shows about 320,000 distinct CDR3 sequences, roughly a tenth of them seen only once. The data were taken from a study of T cells after yellow fever vaccination. Overall study: For low cell numbers, libraries were made with SMART-Seq v4 Ultra Low Input. Study outcomes and limitations: Contaminants from the bulk population, in the form of abundant clonotypes, could be found in FACS-sorted repertoires.

V was clipped by 2 bases and J by 2 bases, with 5 bases between them. The germline V gene has CDR1 SGHTA and CDR2 FQGNSA. This CDR3 comprises 13 residues. This chain connects TRBV7-2 to TRBJ2-3; no firm D call. The input for sequencing was CD4+ T cells sorted from PBMCs, taken 45 days after the yellow fever booster vaccination. The clonotype comes from a man aged 18-30 years who received the YFV17D yellow fever vaccine. In DNA, the CDR3 is TGTGCCAGCAGCTTACCGGTCACAGATACGCAGTATTTT. It yields the protein CASSLPVTDTQYF.